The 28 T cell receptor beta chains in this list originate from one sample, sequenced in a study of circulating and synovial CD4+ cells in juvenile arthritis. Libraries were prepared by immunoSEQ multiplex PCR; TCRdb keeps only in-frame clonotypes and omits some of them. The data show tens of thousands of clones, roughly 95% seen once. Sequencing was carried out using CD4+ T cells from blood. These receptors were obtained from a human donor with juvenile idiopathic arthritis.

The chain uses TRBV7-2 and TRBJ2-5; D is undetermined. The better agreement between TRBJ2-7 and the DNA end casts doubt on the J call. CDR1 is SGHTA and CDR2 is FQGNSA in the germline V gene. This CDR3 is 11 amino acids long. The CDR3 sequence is CASSLVYEQYF. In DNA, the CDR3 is TGTGCCAGCAGCTTAGTTTACGAGCAGTACTTC.

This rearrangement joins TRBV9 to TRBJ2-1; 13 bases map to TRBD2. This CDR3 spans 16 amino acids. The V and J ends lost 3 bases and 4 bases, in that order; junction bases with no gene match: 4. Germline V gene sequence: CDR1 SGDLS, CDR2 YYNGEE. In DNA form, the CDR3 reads TGTGCCAGCAGCGCCTTGACTAGCGGGGGGTACAATGAGCAGTTCTTC. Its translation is CASSALTSGGYNEQFF.

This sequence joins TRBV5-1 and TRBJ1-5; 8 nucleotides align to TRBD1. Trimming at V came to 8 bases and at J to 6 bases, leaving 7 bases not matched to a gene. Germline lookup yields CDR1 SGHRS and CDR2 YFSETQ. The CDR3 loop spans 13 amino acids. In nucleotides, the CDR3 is TGCGCCAGTGCTAAAGACAGGGGTCAGCCCCAGCATTTT. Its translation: CASAKDRGQPQHF.

The CDR3 sequence: CASSQEGLAGQETQYF. The CDR3 DNA follows: TGTGCCAGCAGCCAAGAGGGGTTAGCGGGGCAAGAGACCCAGTACTTC. The V and J genes are TRBV4-2 and TRBJ2-5, with 8 bases aligning to TRBD2. The J segment lost 2 bases and the V segment lost 0 bases, leaving 5 bases of the junction unmatched. The CDR3 is made up of 16 amino acids. Looked up from germline, CDR1 is LGHNA and CDR2 is YNFKEQ.

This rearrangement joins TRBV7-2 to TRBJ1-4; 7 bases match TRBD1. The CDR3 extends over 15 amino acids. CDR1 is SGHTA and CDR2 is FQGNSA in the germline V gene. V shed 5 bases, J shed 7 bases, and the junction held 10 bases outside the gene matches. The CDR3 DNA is TGTGCCAGCAGCCCCCAGGGGGGCTCGGCTGAAAAACTGTTTTTT. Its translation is CASSPQGGSAEKLFF.

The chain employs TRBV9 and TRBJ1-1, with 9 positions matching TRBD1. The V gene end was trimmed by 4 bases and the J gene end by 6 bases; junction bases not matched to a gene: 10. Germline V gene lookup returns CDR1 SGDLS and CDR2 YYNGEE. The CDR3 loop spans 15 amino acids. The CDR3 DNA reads TGTGCCAGCAGCCCCTCCGGGACAGGGACCGCTGAAGCTTTCTTT. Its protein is CASSPSGTGTAEAFF.

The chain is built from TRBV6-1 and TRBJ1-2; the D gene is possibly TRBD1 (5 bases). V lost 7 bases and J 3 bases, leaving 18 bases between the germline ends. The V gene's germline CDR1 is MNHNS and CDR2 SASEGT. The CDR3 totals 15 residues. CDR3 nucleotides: TGTGCCAGCATCAGATTCGGCAGGGTGGACTATGGCTACACCTTC. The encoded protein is CASIRFGRVDYGYTF.

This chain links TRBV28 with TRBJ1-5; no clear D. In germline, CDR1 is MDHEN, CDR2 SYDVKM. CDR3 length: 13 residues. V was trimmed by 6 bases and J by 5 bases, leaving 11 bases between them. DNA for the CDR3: TGTGCCAGCAGCAAATTAACAGATCAGCCCCAGCATTTT. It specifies CASSKLTDQPQHF.

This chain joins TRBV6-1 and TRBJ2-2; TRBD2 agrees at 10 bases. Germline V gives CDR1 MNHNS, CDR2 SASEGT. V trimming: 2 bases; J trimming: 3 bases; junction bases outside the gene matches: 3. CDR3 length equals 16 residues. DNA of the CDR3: TGTGCCAGCAGTGAAAAGCGGGGGGGATACACCGGGGAGCTGTTTTTT. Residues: CASSEKRGGYTGELFF.

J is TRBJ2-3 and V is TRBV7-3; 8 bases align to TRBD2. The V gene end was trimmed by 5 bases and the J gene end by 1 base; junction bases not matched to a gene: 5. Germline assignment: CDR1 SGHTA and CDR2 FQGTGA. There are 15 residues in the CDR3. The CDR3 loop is CASSPGGAGTDTQYF. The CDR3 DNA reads TGTGCCAGCAGCCCCGGGGGGGCCGGCACAGATACGCAGTATTTT.

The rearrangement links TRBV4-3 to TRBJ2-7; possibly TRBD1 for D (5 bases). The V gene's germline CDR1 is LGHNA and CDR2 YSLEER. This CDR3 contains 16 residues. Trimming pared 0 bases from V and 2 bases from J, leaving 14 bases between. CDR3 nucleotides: TGCGCCAGCAGCCAAGAAACGGCAGGGTCTCCCTACGAGCAGTACTTC. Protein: CASSQETAGSPYEQYF.

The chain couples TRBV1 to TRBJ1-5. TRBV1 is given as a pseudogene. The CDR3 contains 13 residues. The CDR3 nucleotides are TGCACCAGCAGCCTCTATAGCAATCAGCCCCAGCATTTT. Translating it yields CTSSLYSNQPQHF.

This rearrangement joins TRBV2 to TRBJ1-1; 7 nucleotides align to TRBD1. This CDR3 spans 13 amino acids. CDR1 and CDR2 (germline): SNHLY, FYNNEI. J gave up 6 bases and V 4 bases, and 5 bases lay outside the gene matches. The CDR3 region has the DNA TGTGCCAGCAGTGGACAGGGAAAAGCTGAAGCTTTCTTT. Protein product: CASSGQGKAEAFF.

CDR3 residues: CASSPDGNSNQPQHF. The CDR3 coding sequence is TGCGCCAGCAGCCCGGACGGGAATAGCAATCAGCCCCAGCATTTT. The chain recombines TRBV5-1 with TRBJ1-5, with D unclear. The CDR3 has 15 residues. V lost 4 bases, J lost 0 bases, and 11 bases lay in between. Germline V CDR1 and CDR2: SGHRS, YFSETQ.

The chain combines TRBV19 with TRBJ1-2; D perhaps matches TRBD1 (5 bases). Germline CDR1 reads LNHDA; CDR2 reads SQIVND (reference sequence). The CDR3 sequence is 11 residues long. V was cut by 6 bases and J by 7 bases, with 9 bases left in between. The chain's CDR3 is CASRRTGGYTF. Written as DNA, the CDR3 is TGTGCCAGTAGGCGAACAGGTGGCTACACCTTC.

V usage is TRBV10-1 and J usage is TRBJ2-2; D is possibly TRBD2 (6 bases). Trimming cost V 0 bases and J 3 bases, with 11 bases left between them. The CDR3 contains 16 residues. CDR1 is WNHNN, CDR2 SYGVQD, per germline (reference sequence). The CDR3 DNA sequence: TGCGCCAGCAGTGAGTCGGGGGTAGCGGACACCGGGGAGCTGTTTTTT. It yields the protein CASSESGVADTGELFF.

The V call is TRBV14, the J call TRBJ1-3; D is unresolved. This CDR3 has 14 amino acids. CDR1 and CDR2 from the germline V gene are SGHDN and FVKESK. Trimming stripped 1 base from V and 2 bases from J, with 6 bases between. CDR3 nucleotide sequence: TGTGCCAGCAGCCAAGGCGCTGCTGGAAACACCATATATTTT. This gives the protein CASSQGAAGNTIYF.

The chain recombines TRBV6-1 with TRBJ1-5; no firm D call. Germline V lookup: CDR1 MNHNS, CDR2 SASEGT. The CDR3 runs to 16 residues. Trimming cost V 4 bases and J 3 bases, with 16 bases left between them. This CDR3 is CASSGRRLGANQPQHF. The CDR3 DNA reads TGTGCCAGCAGTGGACGACGCTTGGGAGCCAATCAGCCCCAGCATTTT.

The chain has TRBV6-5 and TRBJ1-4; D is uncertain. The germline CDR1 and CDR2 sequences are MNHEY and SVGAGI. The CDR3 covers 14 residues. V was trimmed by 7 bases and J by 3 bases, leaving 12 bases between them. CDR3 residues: CASIQAGSNEKLFF. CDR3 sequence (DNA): TGTGCCAGCATCCAGGCGGGTTCTAATGAAAAACTGTTTTTT.

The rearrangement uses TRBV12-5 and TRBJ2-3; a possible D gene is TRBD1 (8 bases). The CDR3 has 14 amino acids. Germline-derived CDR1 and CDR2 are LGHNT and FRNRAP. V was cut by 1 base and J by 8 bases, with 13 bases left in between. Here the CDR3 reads CASGLGTGRATQYF. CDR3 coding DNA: TGTGCTAGTGGTTTGGGGACAGGGAGGGCTACGCAGTATTTT.

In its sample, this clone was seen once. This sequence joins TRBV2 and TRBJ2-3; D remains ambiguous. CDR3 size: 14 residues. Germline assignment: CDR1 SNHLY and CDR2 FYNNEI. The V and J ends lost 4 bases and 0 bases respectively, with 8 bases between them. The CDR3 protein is CASSASPSTDTQYF. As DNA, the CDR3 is TGTGCCAGCAGTGCTAGTCCTAGCACAGATACGCAGTATTTT.

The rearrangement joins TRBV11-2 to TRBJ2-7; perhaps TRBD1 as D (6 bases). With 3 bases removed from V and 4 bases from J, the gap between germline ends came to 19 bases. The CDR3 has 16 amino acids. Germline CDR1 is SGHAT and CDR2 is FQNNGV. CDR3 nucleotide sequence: TGTGCCAGCAGCTTTCACCGGGACACCAACCCGTACGAGCAGTACTTC. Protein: CASSFHRDTNPYEQYF.

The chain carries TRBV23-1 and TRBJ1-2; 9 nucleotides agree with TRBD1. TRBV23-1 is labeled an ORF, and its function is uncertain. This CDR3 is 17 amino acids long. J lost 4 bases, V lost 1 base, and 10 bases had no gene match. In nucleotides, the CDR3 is TGCGCCAGCAGTCAATGGGACAGGGTCGTACCGAGCTATGGCTACACCTTC. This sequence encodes CASSQWDRVVPSYGYTF.

The CDR3 is CASSEGGPDQPQHF. The CDR3 DNA reads as TGTGCCAGCAGTGAAGGGGGGCCGGATCAGCCCCAGCATTTT. J is TRBJ1-5 and V is TRBV6-1; weak D call: TRBD1 (6 bases). The ends were cut back, 1 base at V and 5 bases at J, with 9 bases in the middle. This CDR3 has 14 residues. In germline, CDR1 is MNHNS, CDR2 SASEGT.

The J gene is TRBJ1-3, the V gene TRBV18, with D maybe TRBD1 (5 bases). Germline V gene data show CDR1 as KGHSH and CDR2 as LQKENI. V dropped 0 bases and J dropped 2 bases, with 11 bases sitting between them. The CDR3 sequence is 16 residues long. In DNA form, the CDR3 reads TGTGCCAGCTCACCACCGGGGGGGACGACTGGAAACACCATATATTTT. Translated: CASSPPGGTTGNTIYF. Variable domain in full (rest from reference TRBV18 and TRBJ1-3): NAGVMQNPRHLVRRRGQEARLRCSPMKGHSHVYWYRQLPEEGLKFMVYLQKENIIDESGMPKERFSAEFPKEGPSILRIQQVVRGDSAAYFCASSPPGGTTGNTIYFGEGSWLTVV.

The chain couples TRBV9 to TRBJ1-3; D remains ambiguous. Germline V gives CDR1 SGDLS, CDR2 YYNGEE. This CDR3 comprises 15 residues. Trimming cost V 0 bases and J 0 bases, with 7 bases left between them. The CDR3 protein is CASSVGAVSGNTIYF. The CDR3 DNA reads TGTGCCAGCAGCGTAGGGGCAGTCTCTGGAAACACCATATATTTT.

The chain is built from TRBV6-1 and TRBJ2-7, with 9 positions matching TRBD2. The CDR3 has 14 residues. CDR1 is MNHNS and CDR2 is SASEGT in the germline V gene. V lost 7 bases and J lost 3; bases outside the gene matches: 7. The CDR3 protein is CASTQGTSFYEQYF. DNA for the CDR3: TGTGCCAGCACCCAAGGGACTAGCTTCTACGAGCAGTACTTC.

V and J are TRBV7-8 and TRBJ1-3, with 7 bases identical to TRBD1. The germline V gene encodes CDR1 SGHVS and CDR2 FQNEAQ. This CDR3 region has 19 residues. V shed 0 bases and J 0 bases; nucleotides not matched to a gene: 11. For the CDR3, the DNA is TGTGCCAGCAGCTTAGCGGGGTCTCAGGGGGGACTCTCTGGAAACACCATATATTTT. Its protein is CASSLAGSQGGLSGNTIYF.